This passage covers 5 T cell receptor beta chains from one sample sequenced in a study of shared clonotypes between healthy human individuals (dated by TCRdb to about 2020). Preparation of the library involved the immunoSEQ multiplex PCR assay. TCRdb retrieved this table from immuneACCESS and kept in-frame rearrangements only. Not all clones are present; in checked studies, unresolved V genes account for under half, and no reason is known for the remainder. The sample table contains roughly 1,800,000 clones; only one count was recorded for roughly 94% of them. Of the sample, 0.95% to 1.5% is held by the ten largest clones. For the CD8 naive samples, CD45RO-negative cells were positively selected for CCR7, yielding a CD45RA+CCR7+ population from which TemRA cells were excluded. Material for sequencing was naive CD8+ T cells sorted from blood. Read against the paper, the sample's cell subset or site label means: CD45RA+CCR7+. The receptors were sampled from a man aged 18 to 29 in good health.

Remarks on this clone: Other DNA sequences within the sample encode an identical CDR3. The chain is built from TRBV11-2 and TRBJ2-7; 13 positions match TRBD2. V lost 2 bases, J lost 1 base, and 2 bases stayed unmatched. Germline V lookup: CDR1 SGHAT, CDR2 FQNNGV. This CDR3 is built from 16 residues. CDR3 in amino acids: CASSLPLAGGSYEQYF. The CDR3 DNA is TGTGCCAGCAGCTTACCACTAGCGGGAGGGTCCTACGAGCAGTACTTC.

The chain is built from TRBV11-2 and TRBJ2-7, with a tentative D call TRBD1 (8 bases). The CDR3 is made up of 15 amino acids. V lost 1 base to trimming and J lost 3 bases, with 13 bases between them. Germline-derived CDR1 and CDR2 are SGHAT and FQNNGV. CDR3 sequence: CASSLAQGGSYEQYF. The CDR3 DNA is TGTGCCAGCAGCTTAGCACAGGGGGGGAGCTACGAGCAGTACTTC.

The chain employs TRBV5-6 and TRBJ1-6, with D perhaps TRBD1 (5 bases). This CDR3 is built from 14 residues. The V end was cut by 7 bases, the J end by 9 bases, with 17 bases between. Germline CDR1 is SGHDT and CDR2 is YYEEEE. DNA of the CDR3: TGTGCCAGCGGGCAGGGAGATTATGTTTCACCCCTCCACTTT. Translating it yields CASGQGDYVSPLHF.

The chain uses TRBV7-6 and TRBJ2-3; D gene uncertain. Germline V gene data show CDR1 as SGHVS and CDR2 as FNYEAQ. Trimming took off 6 bases at V and 0 bases at J, with 22 bases between the two ends. The CDR3 runs to 18 residues. The DNA of the CDR3 is TGTGCCAGCAGTCACACGGTGGTGGGAAAAATGAGCACAGATACGCAGTATTTT. Protein product: CASSHTVVGKMSTDTQYF.

The V call is TRBV7-9, the J call TRBJ2-7; TRBD1 is a possible D gene (6 bases). Germline V gives CDR1 SEHNR, CDR2 FQNEAQ (reference sequence). The length of the CDR3 is 17 residues. V was trimmed by 5 bases and J by 4 bases, leaving 24 bases between them. The CDR3 is CASSPLGGSELGYEQYF. The CDR3 coding sequence is TGTGCCAGCAGCCCATTAGGGGGAAGTGAACTTGGGTACGAGCAGTACTTC.